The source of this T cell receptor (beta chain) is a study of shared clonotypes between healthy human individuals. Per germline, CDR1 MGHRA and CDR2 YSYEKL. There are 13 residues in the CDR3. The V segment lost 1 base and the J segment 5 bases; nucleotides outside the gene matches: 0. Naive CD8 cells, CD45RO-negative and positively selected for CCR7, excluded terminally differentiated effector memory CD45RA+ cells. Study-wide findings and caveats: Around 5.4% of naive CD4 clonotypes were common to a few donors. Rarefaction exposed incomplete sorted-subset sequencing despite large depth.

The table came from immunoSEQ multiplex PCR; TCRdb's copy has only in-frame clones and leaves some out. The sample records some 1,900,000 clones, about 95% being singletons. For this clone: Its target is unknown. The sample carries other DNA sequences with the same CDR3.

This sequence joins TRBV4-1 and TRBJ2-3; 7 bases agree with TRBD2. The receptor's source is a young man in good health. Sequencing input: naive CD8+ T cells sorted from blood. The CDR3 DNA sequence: TGCGCCAGCAGCCAAGCGGGGGGAGATACGCAGTATTTT. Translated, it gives CASSQAGGDTQYF.